This TCR beta chain emerged from a study of glioma-infiltrating T cells. Concerning this clonotype itself: Its antigen is undetermined.

The length of the CDR3 is 12 residues. Trimming took off 7 bases at V and 0 bases at J, with 9 bases between the two ends. Germline V gives CDR1 SQVTM, CDR2 ANQGSEA. Overall study findings and caveats: Very few CDR3 sequences were shared between tissue and blood. Gliomas, especially low-grade, showed above-expected tissue-blood divergence; non-neoplastic patients showed below.

TCR alpha and beta CDR3 regions were amplified from RNA using iRepertoire nested multiplex PCR. One-step reverse transcription and amplification started from approximately 100-400 ng of tissue mRNA or PBMC total RNA. MiXCR, applied by TCRdb to the multiplex PCR reads, yields one record per CDR3 protein. In the table there are about 140,000 distinct CDR3 sequences, roughly two fifths of which are singletons. The chain joins TRBV29-1 to TRBJ1-1; D remains ambiguous. Material: glioma tissue, nonneoplastic brain tissue, or PBMCs (not recorded which). This clonotype originated in a human donor with low-grade glioma or glioblastoma, undergoing nonglioma brain surgery, or in good health (not recorded which). The CDR3 nucleotides are TGCAGCGGTACAGCCCTGAACACTGAAGCTTTCTTT. It specifies CSGTALNTEAFF.